The next 21 T cell receptor beta chains were all read from a single sample in a study of shared clonotypes between healthy human individuals. Data came from immunoSEQ multiplex PCR; TCRdb stores just in-frame clones and leaves some out. This sample has more than 2 million clones; approximately 96% occur once, and the top ten carry less than 0.15%. The sequenced sample was naive CD4+ T cells sorted from blood. The subset here: CD45RA+ positively selected. All receptors derive from a man younger than 30 in good health.

The rearrangement uses TRBV28 and TRBJ2-7, with 7 positions matching TRBD1. This CDR3 has 15 residues. V dropped 9 bases and J dropped 2; count of bases not matched to a gene: 13. Per germline, CDR1 MDHEN and CDR2 SYDVKM. The CDR3 DNA sequence: TGTGCCAGTCTTCTCCCACAGGGGCGGCCCTACGAGCAGTACTTC. It yields the protein CASLLPQGRPYEQYF.

The rearrangement links TRBV5-4 to TRBJ2-6; TRBD1 agrees at 9 bases. This CDR3 has 17 amino acids. V lost 4 bases and J lost 0; bases outside the gene matches: 5. Germline V CDR1 and CDR2: SGHNT, YYREEE (reference sequence). The CDR3 coding sequence is TGTGCCAGCAGCCGGGGACAGGGCCCCTCTGGGGCCAACGTCCTGACTTTC. Translated, it gives CASSRGQGPSGANVLTF.

This clone was recorded only once. This rearrangement joins TRBV5-1 to TRBJ1-1, with 8 bases matching TRBD1. The CDR3 consists of 16 residues. With V trimmed by 1 base and J by 0 bases, 5 bases remained unmatched. In germline, CDR1 is SGHRS, CDR2 YFSETQ. The DNA for the CDR3 is TGCGCCAGCAGCTTGAAAGGGGGACAGGTGAACACTGAAGCTTTCTTT. The encoded protein is CASSLKGGQVNTEAFF.

The rearrangement joins TRBV10-2 to TRBJ2-3; D remains ambiguous. The V gene lost 2 bases and the J gene lost 0 bases, with 9 bases spanning the gap. This CDR3 contains 15 residues. CDR1 WSHSY and CDR2 SAAADI come from the germline V gene. In nucleotides, the CDR3 is TGCGCCAGCAGTGAGGACCCCCAAAGCACAGATACGCAGTATTTT. Translation gives CASSEDPQSTDTQYF.

This rearrangement joins TRBV14 to TRBJ2-1; tentative D call: TRBD2 (6 bases). Trimming took off 2 bases at V and 15 bases at J, with 11 bases between the two ends. The CDR3 spans 11 residues. CDR1 SGHDN and CDR2 FVKESK come from the germline V gene. The CDR3 loop is CASSQLATVFF. Here the CDR3 DNA reads TGTGCCAGCAGCCAACTAGCGACGGTGTTCTTC.

The chain employs TRBV29-1 and TRBJ1-6; TRBD1 aligns across 9 bases. J lost 5 bases, V lost 2 bases, and 7 bases had no gene match. This CDR3 contains 16 residues. Germline CDR1 is SQVTM and CDR2 is ANQGSEA. The CDR3 protein is CSVEMGQGGDNSPLHF. CDR3 DNA sequence: TGCAGCGTTGAAATGGGACAGGGAGGGGATAATTCACCCCTCCACTTT.

This rearrangement joins TRBV6-5 to TRBJ2-1; 7 bases map to TRBD1. The CDR3 sequence is 14 residues long. J was trimmed by 5 bases and V by 6 bases; bases with no gene match: 7. The V gene's germline CDR1 is MNHEY and CDR2 SVGAGI. CDR3 sequence: CASRKDRTNNEQFF. The DNA for the CDR3 is TGTGCCAGCAGAAAGGACAGGACCAACAATGAGCAGTTCTTC.

Regarding this clone: Other DNA sequences in this sample translate to the same CDR3. Written as DNA, the CDR3 is TGTGCCAGCAGTTACGGGACAGGCTACACCTTC. Its protein product is CASSYGTGYTF. This chain connects TRBV6-5 to TRBJ1-2, with D perhaps matching TRBD1 (6 bases). Germline lookup yields CDR1 MNHEY and CDR2 SVGAGI. CDR3 size: 11 residues. With 2 bases removed from V and 8 bases from J, the gap between germline ends came to 6 bases.

The V call is TRBV4-1, the J call TRBJ2-1; TRBD1 might be the D (5 bases). Trimming cost V 4 bases and J 0 bases, with 13 bases left between them. The length of the CDR3 is 16 residues. Germline V gives CDR1 MGHRA, CDR2 YSYEKL. The CDR3 protein is CASSRDSSLSYNEQFF. CDR3 nucleotides: TGCGCCAGCAGCCGAGACAGTTCCCTCTCCTACAATGAGCAGTTCTTC.

The V call is TRBV5-6, the J call TRBJ1-2; 10 nucleotides match TRBD1. There are 15 residues in the CDR3. CDR1 and CDR2 from the germline V gene are SGHDT and YYEEEE. The V segment lost 3 bases and the J segment 4 bases; nucleotides outside the gene matches: 6. CDR3 region: CASSSRGQGPYGYTF. In DNA, the CDR3 is TGTGCCAGCAGCTCAAGGGGACAGGGGCCCTATGGCTACACCTTC.

The chain uses TRBV2 and TRBJ2-7; 9 nucleotides match TRBD1. J lost 6 bases, V lost 4 bases, and 4 bases had no gene match. The CDR3 has 13 residues. The germline CDR1 and CDR2 sequences are SNHLY and FYNNEI. CDR3 bases: TGTGCCAGCAGTGTAGACAGGGGGAGCGAGCAGTACTTC. It codes for CASSVDRGSEQYF.

V usage is TRBV9 and J usage is TRBJ2-3; 8 nucleotides match TRBD1. The CDR3 loop spans 16 amino acids. Germline values: CDR1 SGDLS, CDR2 YYNGEE. J lost 2 bases, V lost 3 bases, and 8 bases had no gene match. The CDR3 sequence is CASSGRPGQATDTQYF. The CDR3 nucleotides read TGTGCCAGCAGCGGGCGTCCGGGACAGGCCACAGATACGCAGTATTTT.

The genes are TRBV4-2 and TRBJ2-7, with D possibly matching TRBD1 (5 bases). Germline lookup yields CDR1 LGHNA and CDR2 YNFKEQ. Trimming removed 1 base at V and 3 bases at J, with 10 bases between. CDR3 length: 14 amino acids. The CDR3 DNA is TGTGCCAGCAGCCAAGGTTTCAGGGACTACGAGCAGTACTTC. This gives the protein CASSQGFRDYEQYF.

The chain uses TRBV2 and TRBJ2-1; 9 bases map to TRBD1. V dropped 5 bases and J dropped 4; count of bases not matched to a gene: 6. Germline CDR1 SNHLY, CDR2 FYNNEI. The CDR3 contains 15 residues. DNA of the CDR3: TGTGCCAGCAGTCCAGACAGGGGGTCTTACAATGAGCAGTTCTTC. This sequence encodes CASSPDRGSYNEQFF.

The gene calls are TRBV29-1 and TRBJ1-1, with a weak D call TRBD1 (5 bases). V was trimmed by 7 bases and J by 4 bases, leaving 16 bases between them. CDR1 SQVTM and CDR2 ANQGSEA come from the germline V gene. This CDR3 contains 13 residues. In DNA form, the CDR3 reads TGCAGCGCCCTGGGGGGGAGAGGCACTGAAGCTTTCTTT. This sequence encodes CSALGGRGTEAFF.

This rearrangement joins TRBV11-2 to TRBJ2-1, with TRBD2 matching 9 bases. Trimming took 6 bases from V and 1 from J; bases not matched to a gene: 16. Germline CDR1 is SGHAT and CDR2 is FQNNGV. The CDR3 sequence is 19 residues long. CDR3 loop: CASRRGGGRADLSYNEQFF. For the CDR3, the DNA is TGTGCCAGCAGAAGAGGGGGCGGGAGGGCCGATTTGTCCTACAATGAGCAGTTCTTC.

The chain combines TRBV6-1 with TRBJ2-3, with D perhaps given as TRBD1 or TRBD2 (5 bases each). The CDR3 spans 14 residues. Per the germline V gene, CDR1 is MNHNS and CDR2 is SASEGT. V was trimmed by 7 bases and J by 4 bases, leaving 15 bases between them. CDR3 amino acids: CASTWDRKADTQYF. The DNA of the CDR3 is TGTGCCAGCACCTGGGACCGAAAGGCAGATACGCAGTATTTT.

The chain employs TRBV10-3 and TRBJ2-6; weak D call: TRBD1 (6 bases). CDR3 length: 18 amino acids. Per the germline V gene, CDR1 is ENHRY and CDR2 is SYGVKD. With 0 bases removed from V and 0 bases from J, the gap between germline ends came to 12 bases. DNA of the CDR3: TGTGCCATCAGTGAGTCGGACAGTGACGCCTCTGGGGCCAACGTCCTGACTTTC. Translated: CAISESDSDASGANVLTF.

The chain joins TRBV4-2 to TRBJ1-3; D is ambiguous. The CDR3 length is 15 residues. Trimming took off 0 bases at V and 0 bases at J, with 6 bases between the two ends. Per germline, CDR1 LGHNA and CDR2 YNFKEQ. CDR3 region: CASSQDLNSGNTIYF. CDR3 DNA: TGTGCCAGCAGCCAAGATCTTAACTCTGGAAACACCATATATTTT.

The gene calls are TRBV30 and TRBJ2-7; 12 nucleotides agree with TRBD1. V dropped 4 bases and J dropped 6; count of bases not matched to a gene: 4. The CDR3 length is 13 residues. Germline V gene sequence: CDR1 GTSNPN, CDR2 SVGIG (reference sequence). CDR3 in amino acids: CAWKRDRGLEQYF. The CDR3 DNA sequence: TGTGCCTGGAAGCGGGACAGGGGGCTCGAGCAGTACTTC.

The rearrangement links TRBV19 to TRBJ2-2; TRBD1 matches at 8 bases. Trimming took 3 bases from V and 1 from J; bases not matched to a gene: 1. Germline CDR1 is LNHDA and CDR2 is SQIVND (reference sequence). The CDR3 covers 15 residues. CDR3 sequence reads: CASSIRGLNTGELFF. CDR3 DNA sequence: TGTGCCAGTAGTATCAGGGGGCTGAACACCGGGGAGCTGTTTTTT.